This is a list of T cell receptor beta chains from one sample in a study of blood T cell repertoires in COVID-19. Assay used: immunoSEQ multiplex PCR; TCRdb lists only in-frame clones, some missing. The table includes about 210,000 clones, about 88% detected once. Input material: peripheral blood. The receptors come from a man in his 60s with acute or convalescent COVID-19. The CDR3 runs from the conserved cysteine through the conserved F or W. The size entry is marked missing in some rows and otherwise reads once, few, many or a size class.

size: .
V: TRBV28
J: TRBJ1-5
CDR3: CASSYLGRRSNQPQHF

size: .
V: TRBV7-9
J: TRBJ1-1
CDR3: CASSLADRNTEAFF

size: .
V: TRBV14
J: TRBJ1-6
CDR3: CASSQDRGQASGSPLHF

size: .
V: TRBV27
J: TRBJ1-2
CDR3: CASSSYRDRESNYGYTF

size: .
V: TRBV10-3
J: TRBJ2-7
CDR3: CASNHRGSYEQYF

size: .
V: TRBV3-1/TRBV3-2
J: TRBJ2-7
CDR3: CASSQSGGSYEQYF

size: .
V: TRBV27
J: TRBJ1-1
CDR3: CASSRRGGYADTEAFF

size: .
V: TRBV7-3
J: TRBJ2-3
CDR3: CASSPPGQGPDTQYF

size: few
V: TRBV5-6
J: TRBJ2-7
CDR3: CASSTRTGRPYEQYF

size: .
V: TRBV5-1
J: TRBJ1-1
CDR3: CASSSTGTGIGTEAFF

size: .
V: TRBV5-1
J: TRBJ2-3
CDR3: CASSESGGRDTQYF

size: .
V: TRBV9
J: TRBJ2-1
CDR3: CASSVDRLDRNEQFF

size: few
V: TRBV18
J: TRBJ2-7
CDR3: CASSPQGQGIHEQYF

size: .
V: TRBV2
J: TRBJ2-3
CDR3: CASTPGRVAYF

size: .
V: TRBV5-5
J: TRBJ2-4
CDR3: CASSFSDTLLAKNIQYF

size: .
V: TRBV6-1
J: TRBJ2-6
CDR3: CASSEARRADPGANVLTF

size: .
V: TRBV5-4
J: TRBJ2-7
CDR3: CASSLVGGTWEEQYF